The clone carrying this T cell receptor beta chain appeared a single time. Any history of autoimmune disease or systemic immunosuppression disqualified patients. With baseline, cycle 4 day 1, and cycle 7 day 1 as timepoints, blood was sampled. This sample was included in a study of OX40 agonist ivuxolimab in advanced cancers. Across the study: Participants averaged around 60 years of age (range about 23 to 80) and were roughly 83% male. Patients achieving partial responses numbered three: one hepatocellular carcinoma case and two cutaneous melanoma cases.

The assay was immunoSEQ multiplex PCR, and TCRdb's table has in-frame clones only and misses some. The repertoire holds 50,000 to 75,000 clones, with roughly nine tenths as singletons. Trimming pared 4 bases from V and 0 bases from J, leaving 8 bases between. The length of the CDR3 is 14 residues. Germline CDR1 SGHNT, CDR2 YYREEE (reference sequence). The chain has TRBV5-4 and TRBJ1-3; D unresolved. The sequence was collected from an adult with an advanced solid tumor such as melanoma, head and neck, liver or kidney cancer. This material consisted of CD4+ or CD8+ T cells sorted from blood, taken in a trial of the OX40 agonist ivuxolimab. The CDR3 region is CASSPASSGNTIYF. Written as DNA, the CDR3 is TGTGCCAGCAGCCCAGCTAGCTCTGGAAACACCATATATTTT.